One sample yielded the 14 T cell receptor beta chains listed below, sequenced in a study of OX40 agonist ivuxolimab in advanced cancers. Generated by immunoSEQ multiplex PCR, the TCRdb table keeps only in-frame clones and is missing some. The table shows about 19,000 clones, with approximately 80% occurring only once. This specimen consisted of CD4+ or CD8+ T cells sorted from blood, obtained in a trial of the OX40 agonist ivuxolimab. The receptors stem from an adult with an advanced solid tumor such as melanoma, head and neck, liver or kidney cancer.

The chain uses TRBV21-1 and TRBJ2-2; no check of the table's D call, TRBD1, against the DNA was made. TRBV21-1 is a known pseudogene. CDR3 size: 13 residues. The CDR3 loop reads CAKRTVETGELFF. Here the CDR3 DNA reads TGTGCCAAAAGGACAGTGGAGACCGGGGAGCTGTTTTTT.

This clone was observed a single time. The chain joins TRBV29-1 to TRBJ2-7; 11 bases map to TRBD2. Germline V gene lookup returns CDR1 SQVTM and CDR2 ANQGSEA. V shed 0 bases, J shed 0 bases, and the junction held 7 bases outside the gene matches. The CDR3 spans 17 residues. CDR3 in DNA: TGCAGCGTTGAAGATGTGGTAGCGGGGGGGAGCTCCTACGAGCAGTACTTC. This sequence encodes CSVEDVVAGGSSYEQYF.

The rearrangement joins TRBV6-4 to TRBJ2-1; 11 bases are a match to TRBD2. J lost 6 bases, V lost 3 bases, and 1 base had no gene match. CDR3 length equals 14 residues. From germline, CDR1 is MRHNA and CDR2 SNTAGT. The CDR3 region has the DNA TGTGCCAGCAGTGATAGCGGGGGGGCCAATGAGCAGTTCTTC. This encodes CASSDSGGANEQFF.

Written as DNA, the CDR3 is TGTGCCTGCGGGGCGGGGGATTTCTACGAGCAGTACTTC. This translates into CACGAGDFYEQYF. This rearrangement joins TRBV6-5 to TRBJ2-7, with 7 bases identical to TRBD2. The CDR3 spans 13 residues. Per germline, CDR1 MNHEY and CDR2 SVGAGI. Trimming removed 11 bases from V and 3 bases from J; junction bases left unmatched: 10.

In its sample, this clone was seen a few times. This chain connects TRBV30 to TRBJ1-3; D unresolved. Trimming left V 0 bases short and J 0 bases short, with 3 bases between. This CDR3 has 13 amino acids. Per the germline V gene, CDR1 is GTSNPN and CDR2 is SVGIG (reference sequence). CDR3 sequence reads: CAWSVPSGNTIYF. The DNA for the CDR3 is TGTGCCTGGAGTGTACCCTCTGGAAACACCATATATTTT.

V usage is TRBV6-6 and J usage is TRBJ1-1, with D maybe TRBD1 (5 bases). Trimming removed 6 bases from V and 6 bases from J, with 11 bases in between. Germline V gene lookup returns CDR1 MNHNY and CDR2 SVGAGI (reference sequence). The CDR3 length is 12 residues. As DNA, the CDR3 is TGTGCCAGCAGCCCTGGACAAGCTGAAGCTTTCTTT. This encodes CASSPGQAEAFF.

This sequence joins TRBV28 and TRBJ2-7; D call uncertain. The length of the CDR3 is 14 residues. Trimming took 2 bases from V and 2 from J, leaving 10 bases between them. Germline V CDR1 and CDR2: MDHEN, SYDVKM. CDR3 residues: CASSLIEGPYEQYF. The CDR3 coding sequence is TGTGCCAGCAGTTTAATCGAAGGGCCCTACGAGCAGTACTTC.

The chain couples TRBV19 to TRBJ1-5; no definite D call. Trimming removed 6 bases from V and 0 bases from J, with 15 bases in between. This CDR3 has 16 residues. Germline V gene data show CDR1 as LNHDA and CDR2 as SQIVND (reference sequence). Written as DNA, the CDR3 is TGTGCCAGTAGCCAAAATCTCAGGTATAGCAATCAGCCCCAGCATTTT. Translating it yields CASSQNLRYSNQPQHF.

The rearrangement links TRBV27 to TRBJ2-6; 9 bases are a match to TRBD1. V lost 3 bases and J lost 0; bases outside the gene matches: 3. There are 17 residues in the CDR3. Germline V gene lookup returns CDR1 MNHEY and CDR2 SMNVEV (reference sequence). CDR3 DNA: TGTGCCAGCAGTTTGGACAGGGGCCCCTCTGGGGCCAACGTCCTGACTTTC. Translated: CASSLDRGPSGANVLTF.

By sample fraction, this clone is medium-sized. The chain uses TRBV4-1 and TRBJ2-7, with 8 bases matching TRBD1. Germline V gene lookup returns CDR1 MGHRA and CDR2 YSYEKL. Trimming took 0 bases from V and 6 from J; bases not matched to a gene: 1. The length of the CDR3 is 13 residues. In DNA, the CDR3 is TGCGCCAGCAGCCAAGATGACAGGGGCGAGCAGTACTTC. Its protein product is CASSQDDRGEQYF.

The gene calls are TRBV4-2 and TRBJ2-7; TRBD2 matches at 12 bases. Germline V lookup: CDR1 LGHNA, CDR2 YNFKEQ. The CDR3 runs 15 residues. J was trimmed by 5 bases and V by 3 bases; bases with no gene match: 5. The CDR3 sequence is CASSQLAGGPNEQYF. In nucleotides, the CDR3 is TGTGCCAGCAGCCAGCTAGCGGGAGGGCCGAACGAGCAGTACTTC.

The rearrangement joins TRBV6-5 to TRBJ2-2, with D perhaps being TRBD1 or TRBD2 (6 bases each). The CDR3 is made up of 13 amino acids. Germline CDR1 and CDR2: MNHEY and SVGAGI. The V end was cut by 5 bases, the J end by 10 bases, with 14 bases between. The CDR3 DNA sequence: TGTGCCAGCAGTGGAGGGGGTCCCCTGGAGCTGTTTTTT. It translates to CASSGGGPLELFF.

By its share, this clone is medium-sized. This chain joins TRBV25-1 and TRBJ1-2; D remains ambiguous. CDR3 length equals 12 residues. Germline V gene lookup returns CDR1 MGHDK and CDR2 SYGVNS. The V end lost 3 bases, the J end lost 7 bases, and 9 bases lay between the germline ends. The CDR3, as DNA: TGTGCCAGCAGTGACCAAGGGTTTGGCTACACCTTC. This translates into CASSDQGFGYTF.

This clone turned up a few times. The chain carries TRBV7-6 and TRBJ2-7; unclear D gene. Germline assignment: CDR1 SGHVS and CDR2 FNYEAQ. The V end lost 2 bases, the J end lost 3 bases, and 17 bases lay between the germline ends. The CDR3 loop spans 16 amino acids. CDR3 residues: CASSLMRQAPVYEQYF. The CDR3 DNA is TGTGCCAGCAGCTTAATGCGACAAGCCCCGGTCTACGAGCAGTACTTC. The entire variable domain, with the rest obtained from reference TRBV7-6 and TRBJ2-7, is as follows: GAGVSQSPRYKVTKRGQDVALRCDPISGHVSLYWYRQALGQGPEFLTYFNYEAQQDKSGLPNDRFSAERPEGSISTLTIQRTEQRDSAMYRCASSLMRQAPVYEQYFGPGTRLTVT.